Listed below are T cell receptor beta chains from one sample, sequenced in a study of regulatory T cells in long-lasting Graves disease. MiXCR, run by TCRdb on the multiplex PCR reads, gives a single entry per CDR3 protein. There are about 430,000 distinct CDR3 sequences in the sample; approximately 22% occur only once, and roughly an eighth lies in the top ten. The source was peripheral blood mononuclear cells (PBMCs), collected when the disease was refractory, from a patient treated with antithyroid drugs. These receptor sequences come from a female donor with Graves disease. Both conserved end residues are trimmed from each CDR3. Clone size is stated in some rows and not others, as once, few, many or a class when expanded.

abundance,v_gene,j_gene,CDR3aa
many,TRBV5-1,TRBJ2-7,ASSAPRTGASYEQY
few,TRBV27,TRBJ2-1,ASRRGNEQF
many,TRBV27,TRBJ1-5,ASSPGSTTFDQPQH
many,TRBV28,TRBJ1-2,ASSSGTGSGYT
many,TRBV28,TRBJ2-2,ASGRSSNTGELF
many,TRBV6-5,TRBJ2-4,ASSYPAKAPKNIQY
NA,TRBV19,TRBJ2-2,ASSISGTSGTFTGELF
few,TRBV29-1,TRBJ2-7,SVARRTNEQY
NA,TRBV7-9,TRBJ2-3,ASSPHRGDRADTQY
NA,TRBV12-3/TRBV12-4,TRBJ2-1,ASSPGLPWDEQF
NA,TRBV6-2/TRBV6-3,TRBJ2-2,ASRLAGGDYGELF
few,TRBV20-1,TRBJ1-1,SARKLGANTEAF
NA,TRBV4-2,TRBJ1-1,ASSPTLSGVVNTEAF
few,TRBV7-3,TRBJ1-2,ASSLEGGAGYT
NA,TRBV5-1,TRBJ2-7,ASSPDPANEQY
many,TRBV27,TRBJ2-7,ASSLKSGYEQY
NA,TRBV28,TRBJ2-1,ASSLYFNEQF
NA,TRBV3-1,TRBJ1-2,ASSIQGYGYT
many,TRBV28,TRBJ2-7,ASSFYLTQELAYEQY
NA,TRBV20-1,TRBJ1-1,SARPTGNTEAF
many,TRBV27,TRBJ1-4,ASSRQPGYEKLF
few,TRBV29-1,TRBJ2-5,SVLRGETQY
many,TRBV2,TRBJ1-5,ASDVEGGNQPQH
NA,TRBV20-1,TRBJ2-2,SARSRVGTGELF
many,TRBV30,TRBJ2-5,AWSVQRTQY
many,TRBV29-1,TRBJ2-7,SVEEEYQGIEQY
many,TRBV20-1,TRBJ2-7,SATSGTSGYEQY
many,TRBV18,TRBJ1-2,ASSPSPSTYGYT
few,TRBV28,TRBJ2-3,ASSSGQSSSTDTQY
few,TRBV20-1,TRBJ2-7,SAGPGLALEQY
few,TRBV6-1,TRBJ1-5,ASSPRDRVNQPQH
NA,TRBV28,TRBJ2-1,ASSFSSGNNEQF
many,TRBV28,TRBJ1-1,ASSLSALDQSF
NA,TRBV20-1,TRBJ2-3,SARIDTQY
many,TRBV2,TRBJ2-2,ASSEESGELF
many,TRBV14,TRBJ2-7,ASSQAPTEQY
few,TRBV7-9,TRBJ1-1,ASSFPPRSSNTEAF
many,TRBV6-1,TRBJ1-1,ASSVWVNTEAF
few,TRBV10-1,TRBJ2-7,ASSEYTQSPREQY
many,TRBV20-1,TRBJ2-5,SAPEPGLAGGPFARETQY
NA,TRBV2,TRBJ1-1,ASSLAGVLDTEAF
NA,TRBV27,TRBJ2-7,ASSPVPISSYEQY
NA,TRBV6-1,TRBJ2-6,ASRENSGANVLT